This is a list of T cell receptor beta chains from one sample in a study of a mutant IDH1 vaccine in newly diagnosed glioma. TCRdb keeps only in-frame clones here, not all; method: immunoSEQ multiplex PCR. Seen here are 50,000 to 70,000 clones, roughly 74% observed once, and the top ten hold approximately 4.8%. The antigens of these receptors remain unknown. The starting material was PBMCs, obtained from a glioma patient whose treatment included an IDH1 peptide vaccine. The receptor source for this set is a man in his fifties with glioma. Each CDR3 is given with its conserved first and last residue. D genes are given only for firm matches. Clone size, where shown, is once, few, many, or a class for clones that have expanded.

j_call	v_call	d_call	clone_size	cdr3_aa	cdr3_nt
TRBJ1-1	TRBV30	TRBD1	NA	CAWATGGFTEAFF	TGTGCCTGGGCGACAGGGGGCTTCACTGAAGCTTTCTTT
TRBJ1-2	TRBV10-3	NA	NA	CAITERGAFEGYTF	TGTGCCATCACCGAGAGGGGGGCGTTCGAAGGCTACACCTTC
TRBJ1-1	TRBV4-2	NA	NA	CASSLERGGAFF	TGTGCCAGCAGCTTAGAGAGAGGGGGAGCTTTCTTT
TRBJ1-3	TRBV28	NA	NA	CASSLRGIGNTIYF	TGTGCCAGCAGTTTAAGGGGTATCGGAAACACCATATATTTT
TRBJ1-6	TRBV4-1	NA	NA	CASSQFGARNSPLHF	TGCGCCAGCAGCCAATTCGGGGCGCGGAATTCACCCCTCCACTTT
TRBJ1-2	TRBV27	TRBD1	NA	CASSLSGDRGGYTF	TGTGCCAGCAGTCTTTCCGGGGACAGGGGCGGCTACACCTTC
TRBJ1-5	TRBV19	NA	once	CASRSSNQPQHF	TGTGCCAGTAGAAGTTCGAATCAGCCCCAGCATTTT
TRBJ1-5	TRBV19	NA	NA	CASSIDHIGVVGPQHF	TGTGCCAGTAGTATAGATCACATAGGTGTGGTTGGGCCCCAGCATTTT
TRBJ2-6	TRBV11-2	TRBD1	NA	CASTHQGDLTF	TGTGCCAGCACACACCAGGGGGACCTGACTTTC
TRBJ1-1	TRBV4-1	NA	once	CASSQRGDGNTEAFF	TGCGCCAGCAGCCAAAGGGGGGACGGGAACACTGAAGCTTTCTTT
TRBJ1-1	TRBV10-3	NA	few	CAISEHREGTEAFF	TGTGCCATCAGTGAGCACAGAGAGGGCACTGAAGCTTTCTTT